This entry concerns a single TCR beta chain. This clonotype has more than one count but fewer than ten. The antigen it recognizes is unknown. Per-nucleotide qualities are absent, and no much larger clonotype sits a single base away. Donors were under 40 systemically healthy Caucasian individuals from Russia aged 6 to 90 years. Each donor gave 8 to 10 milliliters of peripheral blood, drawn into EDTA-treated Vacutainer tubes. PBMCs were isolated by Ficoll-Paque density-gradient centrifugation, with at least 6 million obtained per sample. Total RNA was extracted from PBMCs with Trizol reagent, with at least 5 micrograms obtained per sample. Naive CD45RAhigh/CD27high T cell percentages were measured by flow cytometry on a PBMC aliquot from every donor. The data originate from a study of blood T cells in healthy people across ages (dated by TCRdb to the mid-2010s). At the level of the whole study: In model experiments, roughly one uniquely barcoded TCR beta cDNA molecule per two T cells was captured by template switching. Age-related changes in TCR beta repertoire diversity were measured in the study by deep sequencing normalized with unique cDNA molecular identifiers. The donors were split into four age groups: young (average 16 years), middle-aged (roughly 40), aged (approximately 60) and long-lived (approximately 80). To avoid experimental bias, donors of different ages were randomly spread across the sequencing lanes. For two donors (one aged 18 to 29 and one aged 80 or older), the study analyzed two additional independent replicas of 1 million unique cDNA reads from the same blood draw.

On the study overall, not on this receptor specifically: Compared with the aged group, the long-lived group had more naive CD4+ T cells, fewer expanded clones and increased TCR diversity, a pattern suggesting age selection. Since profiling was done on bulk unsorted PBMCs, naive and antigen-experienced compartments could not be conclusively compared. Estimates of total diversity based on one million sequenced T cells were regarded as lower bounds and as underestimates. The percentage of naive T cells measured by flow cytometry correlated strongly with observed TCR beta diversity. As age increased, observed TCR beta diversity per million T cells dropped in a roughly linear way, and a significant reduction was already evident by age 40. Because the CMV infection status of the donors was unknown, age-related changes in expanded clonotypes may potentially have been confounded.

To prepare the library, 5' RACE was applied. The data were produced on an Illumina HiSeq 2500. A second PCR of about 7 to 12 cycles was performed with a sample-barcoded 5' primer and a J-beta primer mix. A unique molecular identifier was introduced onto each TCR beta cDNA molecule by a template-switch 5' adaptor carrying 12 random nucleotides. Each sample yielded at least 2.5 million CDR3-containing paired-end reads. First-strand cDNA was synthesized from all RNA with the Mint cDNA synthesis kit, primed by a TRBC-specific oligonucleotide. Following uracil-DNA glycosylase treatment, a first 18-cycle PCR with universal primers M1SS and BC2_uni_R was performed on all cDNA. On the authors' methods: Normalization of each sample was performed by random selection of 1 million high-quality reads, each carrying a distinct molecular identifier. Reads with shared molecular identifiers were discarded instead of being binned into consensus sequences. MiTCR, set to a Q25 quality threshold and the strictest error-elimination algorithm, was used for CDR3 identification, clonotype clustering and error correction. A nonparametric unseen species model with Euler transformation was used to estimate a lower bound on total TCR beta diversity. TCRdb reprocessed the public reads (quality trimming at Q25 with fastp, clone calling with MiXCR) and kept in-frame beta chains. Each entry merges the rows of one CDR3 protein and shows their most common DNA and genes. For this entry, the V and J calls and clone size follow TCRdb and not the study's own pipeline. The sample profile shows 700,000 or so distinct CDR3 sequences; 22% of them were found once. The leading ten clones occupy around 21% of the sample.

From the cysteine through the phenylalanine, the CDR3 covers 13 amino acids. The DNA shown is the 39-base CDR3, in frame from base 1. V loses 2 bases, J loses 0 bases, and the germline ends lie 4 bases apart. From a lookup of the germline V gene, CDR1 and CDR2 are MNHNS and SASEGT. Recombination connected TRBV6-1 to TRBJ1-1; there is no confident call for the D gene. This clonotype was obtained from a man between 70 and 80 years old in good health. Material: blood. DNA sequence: TGTGCCAGCAGTGAATTTCTGAACACTGAAGCTTTCTTT. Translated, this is CASSEFLNTEAFF.